This TCR beta chain was retrieved from a study of regulatory T cells in long-lasting Graves disease. Turning to this clonotype: The antigen remains undetermined. Given a much more abundant clone one base away, this may be a read error.

Findings and caveats of the study: Preferential use of TRBV28, TRBJ1-2 and TRBJ2-5 was seen in persistent disease.

In building TCR beta libraries, iRepertoire HTBI primers were used together with Arm-PCR of CDR3 regions. TCRdb re-called the multiplex PCR reads with MiXCR, one entry per CDR3 protein. Of 510,000 or so distinct CDR3 sequences listed, about 12% are singletons. The germline V gene encodes CDR1 DFQATT and CDR2 SNEGSKA (reference sequence). The CDR3 has 14 residues. The sample's time point: newly diagnosed GD, antithyroid drugs for less than 3 months. Isolated PBMC RNA provided the starting material for the TCR library. Separately, the same data were catalogued under a study of T cells in Graves' hyperthyroidism and ophthalmopathy. As that study records: Lactation, pregnancy, other autoimmune disease or uncontrolled infection led to exclusion of patients. Peripheral blood also featured most of the thyroid clonotypes expanded above 0.001.

The clonotype comes from a woman aged 25-40 years with Graves disease. The input for sequencing was peripheral blood mononuclear cells (PBMCs), taken at new diagnosis, from a patient treated with antithyroid drugs. V and J are TRBV20-1 and TRBJ2-7; maybe TRBD2 (7 bases). The CDR3 protein is CNASRGANSYEQYF. The CDR3 DNA follows: TGCAATGCCAGTCGGGGGGCGAACTCCTACGAGCAGTACTTC.